These T cell receptor beta chains were read from a single sample in a study of control samples from healthy donors and cancer patients. The protocol was immunoSEQ multiplex PCR, while the TCRdb copy is restricted to in-frame clones and leaves out a portion. Here the sample spans 100,000 or so clones, 82% being singletons. What was sequenced was blood. The receptors shown here come from an older woman in good health. The CDR3 runs from the conserved cysteine through the conserved F or W. Fields, in order: V gene, clone size, J gene, D gene, CDR3 DNA, CDR3 protein. A D gene is named only where the DNA matches it firmly. Size values are once, few and many counts, or a class for expanded clones, and some rows have none.

V: TRBV27
size: .
J: TRBJ2-3
D: .
DNA: TGTGCCAGCAGTTTAAGGCCGGCAGATACGCAGTATTTT
CDR3: CASSLRPADTQYF

V: TRBV10-1
size: many
J: TRBJ2-2
D: TRBD1
DNA: TGCGCCAGCAGGGGACAGGGAACGACCGGGGAGCTGTTTTTT
CDR3: CASRGQGTTGELFF

V: TRBV6-6
size: .
J: TRBJ1-1
D: .
DNA: TGTGCCACAACAGGCAACAACGCGGGGACCACTGAAGCTTTCTTT
CDR3: CATTGNNAGTTEAFF

V: TRBV6-5
size: .
J: TRBJ2-2
D: .
DNA: TGTGCCAGCAGCCGCAGTCCCGGAGACGGGGAGCTGTTTTTT
CDR3: CASSRSPGDGELFF

V: TRBV2
size: .
J: TRBJ1-2
D: .
DNA: TGTGCCAGCACTTACACATTGGGCAACTATGGCTACACCTTC
CDR3: CASTYTLGNYGYTF

V: TRBV6-4
size: .
J: TRBJ1-5
D: .
DNA: TGTGCCAGCAGTACCCCCCGGGAAACCACTTTTAGCAATCAGCCCCAGCATTTT
CDR3: CASSTPRETTFSNQPQHF

V: TRBV6-1
size: .
J: TRBJ2-2
D: .
DNA: TGTGCCAGCAGTGAAGAACCAGCGCCTACCGGGGAGCTGTTTTTT
CDR3: CASSEEPAPTGELFF

V: TRBV28
size: .
J: TRBJ2-1
D: .
DNA: TGTGCCAGCACCTCTGGCGGTTCCTACAATGAGCAGTTCTTC
CDR3: CASTSGGSYNEQFF

V: TRBV2
size: .
J: TRBJ2-5
D: .
DNA: TGTGCCAGCAGTGAAGCGCCCCCACTAGTCTGGCAAGAGACCCAGTACTTC
CDR3: CASSEAPPLVWQETQYF

V: TRBV14
size: .
J: TRBJ1-5
D: .
DNA: TGTGCCAGCAGGTTAGAAGGTGAACAGCCCCAGCATTTT
CDR3: CASRLEGEQPQHF

V: TRBV5-1
size: .
J: TRBJ2-7
D: TRBD2
DNA: TGCGCCAGCGGTATAGCGGGTGGGGCCTACGAGCAGTACTTC
CDR3: CASGIAGGAYEQYF

V: TRBV6-1
size: .
J: TRBJ1-3
D: TRBD1
DNA: TGTGCCAGCAGTGAAGAGAGGGGGCCCCCTGGAAACACCATATATTTT
CDR3: CASSEERGPPGNTIYF

V: TRBV27
size: .
J: TRBJ1-2
D: TRBD1
DNA: TGTGCCAGCAGTCCACGCCGGGACAGGGAGTATGGCTACACCTTC
CDR3: CASSPRRDREYGYTF

V: TRBV7-9
size: .
J: TRBJ2-3
D: .
DNA: TGTGCCAGCAGTGTTGGGCGGGATACGCAGTATTTT
CDR3: CASSVGRDTQYF

V: TRBV2
size: .
J: TRBJ1-5
D: .
DNA: TGTGCCAGCAGTGATGCCAGGGTGTTCAATCAGCCCCAGCATTTT
CDR3: CASSDARVFNQPQHF

V: TRBV3-1/TRBV3-2
size: .
J: TRBJ1-6
D: TRBD1
DNA: TGTGCCAGCAGTCCCGGGACAGGACTTAATTCACCCCTCCACTTT
CDR3: CASSPGTGLNSPLHF

V: TRBV6-5
size: .
J: TRBJ1-4
D: TRBD1
DNA: TGTGCCAGCAGGGGTTGGACAGGGGGGGAAAAACTGTTTTTT
CDR3: CASRGWTGGEKLFF

V: TRBV21-1
size: .
J: TRBJ1-4
D: .
DNA: TGTGCCAGCAGCTCACCCCGGAGGCAGGGTACGACCTATGCAACTAATGAAAAACTGTTTTTT
CDR3: CASSSPRRQGTTYATNEKLFF

V: TRBV4-1
size: .
J: TRBJ2-5
D: .
DNA: TGCGCCAGCAGCCAAACGACCCTGCTGGAGACCCAGTACTTC
CDR3: CASSQTTLLETQYF

V: TRBV10-3
size: .
J: TRBJ2-7
D: TRBD1
DNA: TGTGCCACTCGAGTACAGGGGGCCAACTACGAGCAGTACTTC
CDR3: CATRVQGANYEQYF

V: TRBV11-2
size: few
J: TRBJ2-4
D: .
DNA: TGTGCCAGCAGCGAGATTGGGGTTGTGGCCAAAAACATTCAGTACTTC
CDR3: CASSEIGVVAKNIQYF

V: TRBV19
size: .
J: TRBJ2-5
D: .
DNA: TGTGCCAGTAACCCCCCTGGCAGGAGGGAGACCCAGTACTTC
CDR3: CASNPPGRRETQYF

V: TRBV28
size: .
J: TRBJ2-2
D: .
DNA: TGTGCGTCCGGCTACGGAATAACCACGAACACCGGGGAGCTGTTTTTT
CDR3: CASGYGITTNTGELFF

V: TRBV28
size: .
J: TRBJ1-6
D: TRBD1
DNA: TGTGCCAGCAGCCGCGGAGCAGGGGGCCTCTATAATTCACCCCTCCACTTT
CDR3: CASSRGAGGLYNSPLHF

V: TRBV7-2
size: .
J: TRBJ1-2
D: .
DNA: TGTGCCAGCAGCTTAGAGGCAGCGTCCTATGGCTACACCTTC
CDR3: CASSLEAASYGYTF

V: TRBV2
size: .
J: TRBJ2-7
D: TRBD1
DNA: TGTGCCATCGATGGGGGACAGTTTACCTACGAGCAGTACTTC
CDR3: CAIDGGQFTYEQYF

V: TRBV9
size: .
J: TRBJ2-1
D: .
DNA: TGTGCCAGCAGCGTAGATCCAATCAATGAGCAGTTCTTC
CDR3: CASSVDPINEQFF

V: TRBV5-8
size: .
J: TRBJ1-1
D: .
DNA: TGTGCCAGCAGCTTGGAGGGCGGCATGAACACTGAAGCTTTCTTT
CDR3: CASSLEGGMNTEAFF

V: TRBV5-8
size: .
J: TRBJ1-1
D: .
DNA: TGTGCCAGCAGCACTTCCGTCGAGTACACTGAAGCTTTCTTT
CDR3: CASSTSVEYTEAFF

V: TRBV28
size: .
J: TRBJ1-4
D: .
DNA: TGTGCCAGCAGCCCGGGGACACTGGGTGGTGAAAAACTGTTTTTT
CDR3: CASSPGTLGGEKLFF

V: TRBV18
size: .
J: TRBJ1-4
D: .
DNA: TGTGCCAGCTCACCGAGACCGGGGGAGACTAATGAAAAACTGTTTTTT
CDR3: CASSPRPGETNEKLFF

V: TRBV5-4
size: .
J: TRBJ1-2
D: .
DNA: TGTGCCAGCGCCGGGACGACTAACTATGGCTACACCTTC
CDR3: CASAGTTNYGYTF

V: TRBV6-2/TRBV6-3
size: .
J: TRBJ2-7
D: .
DNA: TGTGCCAGCAGTTACTCGACAGTCTACGAGCAGTACTTC
CDR3: CASSYSTVYEQYF

V: TRBV18
size: .
J: TRBJ2-2
D: .
DNA: TGTGCCAGCTCACCGGATGGATCGAACACCGGGGAGCTGTTTTTT
CDR3: CASSPDGSNTGELFF

V: TRBV6-2/TRBV6-3
size: few
J: TRBJ2-7
D: .
DNA: TGTGCCAGCAGTTACTTTAGGGGTACCTACGAGCAGTACTTC
CDR3: CASSYFRGTYEQYF

V: TRBV2
size: once
J: TRBJ1-1
D: .
DNA: TGTGCCAGCAGGGTGGACGGGAACACTGAAGCTTTCTTT
CDR3: CASRVDGNTEAFF

V: TRBV18
size: .
J: TRBJ2-2
D: TRBD1
DNA: TGTGCCAGCTCAGAAAGGACAGGGGGTAACACCGGGGAGCTGTTTTTT
CDR3: CASSERTGGNTGELFF

V: TRBV19
size: .
J: TRBJ1-1
D: TRBD1
DNA: TGTGCCAGTACCGGACAGGGAGGGGAAGCTTTCTTT
CDR3: CASTGQGGEAFF

V: TRBV4-3
size: .
J: TRBJ1-1
D: TRBD1
DNA: TGCGCCAGCAGCCAAACAGGGGCCTACACTGAAGCTTTCTTT
CDR3: CASSQTGAYTEAFF

V: TRBV10-1
size: .
J: TRBJ1-5
D: .
DNA: TGCGCCAGCAGTGAGTCCGGCAGGGAACAGCCCCAGCATTTT
CDR3: CASSESGREQPQHF

V: TRBV11-2
size: .
J: TRBJ1-1
D: TRBD1
DNA: TGTGCCAGCACCGAGAGGGACAGGCTTGGGCCTGAAGCTTTCTTT
CDR3: CASTERDRLGPEAFF

V: TRBV6-5
size: .
J: TRBJ1-1
D: .
DNA: TGTGCCAGCGGGGATAGAGAAGCTTTCTTT
CDR3: CASGDREAFF

V: TRBV3-1/TRBV3-2
size: .
J: TRBJ2-2
D: .
DNA: TGTGCCAGCAGCCGCTCATGGAACACCGGGGAGCTGTTTTTT
CDR3: CASSRSWNTGELFF

V: TRBV29-1
size: few
J: TRBJ1-2
D: .
DNA: TGCAGCGTTGATGGGGCTAACTATGGCTACACCTTC
CDR3: CSVDGANYGYTF

V: TRBV28
size: .
J: TRBJ2-5
D: TRBD2
DNA: TGTGCCAGCAGTCGGGGACTAGCGGGGAAAGCCCAGTACTTC
CDR3: CASSRGLAGKAQYF

V: TRBV19
size: few
J: TRBJ1-2
D: TRBD1
DNA: TGTGCCAGTCAGAACCAGGGGGCATGGGGCTACACCTTC
CDR3: CASQNQGAWGYTF

V: TRBV10-3
size: .
J: TRBJ1-5
D: .
DNA: TGTGCCATCAGTGAATGGGGCAATCAGCCCCAGCATTTT
CDR3: CAISEWGNQPQHF

V: TRBV5-3
size: .
J: TRBJ2-1
D: .
DNA: TGTGCCAGAAGCTTACTAAGGGGGCGGGGAGGGGACAATGAGCAGTTCTTC
CDR3: CARSLLRGRGGDNEQFF

V: TRBV6-5
size: .
J: TRBJ2-7
D: .
DNA: TGTGCCAGCAGTTACTCGAGAGGGGCCTACGAGCAGTACTTC
CDR3: CASSYSRGAYEQYF

V: TRBV7-2
size: .
J: TRBJ1-5
D: .
DNA: TGTGCCAGCAGCTTATTCCGGGACAGCAATCAGCCCCAGCATTTT
CDR3: CASSLFRDSNQPQHF

V: TRBV7-2
size: .
J: TRBJ1-3
D: .
DNA: TGTGCCAGCAGCTTAGCCCCGGCTGGAAACACCATATATTTT
CDR3: CASSLAPAGNTIYF

V: TRBV28
size: .
J: TRBJ1-4
D: .
DNA: TGTGCCAGCAGTCGGCCGGGGAGGGCCGGTGAAAAACTGTTTTTT
CDR3: CASSRPGRAGEKLFF

V: TRBV9
size: .
J: TRBJ2-2
D: .
DNA: TGTGCCAGCAGCGGGTCTAATCCTTGGCGCGACACCGGGGAGCTGTTTTTT
CDR3: CASSGSNPWRDTGELFF

V: TRBV18
size: .
J: TRBJ2-1
D: TRBD2
DNA: TGTGCCAGCTCACCCCGCGGGGGGGCGGATGAGCAGTTCTTC
CDR3: CASSPRGGADEQFF

V: TRBV19
size: .
J: TRBJ2-3
D: TRBD2
DNA: TGTGCCAGTAGTCCGACTAGCGGGGGGGGTGGAGATACGCAGTATTTT
CDR3: CASSPTSGGGGDTQYF

V: TRBV28
size: .
J: TRBJ1-5
D: TRBD1
DNA: TGTGCCAGCAGAAGCGGACAGGGGGCTGTTCAGCCCCAGCATTTT
CDR3: CASRSGQGAVQPQHF

V: TRBV10-3
size: .
J: TRBJ2-5
D: .
DNA: TGTGCCATCAGCCCCCGGGAAGGGCGTCGGGAGACCCAGTACTTC
CDR3: CAISPREGRRETQYF